Many counts were recorded for the clone carrying this TCR beta chain. Its target is unknown. The length of the CDR3 is 13 residues. V was clipped by 3 bases and J by 4 bases, with 9 bases between them. Germline V gene sequence: CDR1 DFQATT, CDR2 SNEGSKA (reference sequence). The record originates from a study of T cells in Graves' hyperthyroidism and ophthalmopathy. Study results and caveats: From stable hyperthyroidism, ophthalmopathy was set apart by a 13 V-J model. The blood repertoire included most of the expanded thyroid clonotypes above 0.001.

The investigators amplified TCR beta CDR3 regions from RNA transcripts. Primed by the HTBI set, a first-round RT-PCR was run on the TCR CDR3. TCRdb re-called the multiplex PCR reads with MiXCR, one entry per CDR3 protein. The table shows 500,000 to 650,000 distinct CDR3 sequences, with 40% to 55% occurring only once. Not enrolled were patients with uncontrolled infection, other autoimmune disease, pregnancy or lactation. The diagnostic basis comprised clinical symptoms, serum thyroxine and TRAb, thyroid ultrasound and orbital computed tomography. Input material: peripheral blood or thyroid tissue (not recorded which). The source is an adult woman with Graves' disease, either hyperthyroidism or ophthalmopathy (not recorded which). V usage is TRBV20-1 and J usage is TRBJ2-2, with D unresolved. The CDR3 spells CSARPHSTGELFF. The CDR3 DNA reads as TGCAGTGCTAGGCCTCATTCCACCGGGGAGCTGTTTTTT.